One sample yielded the 13 T cell receptor beta chains listed below, sequenced in a study of cytomegalovirus exposure and HLA in healthy donors (dated by TCRdb to 2015 to 2018). The library was obtained by the immunoSEQ multiplex PCR assay. This is the immuneACCESS table as TCRdb keeps it, with only in-frame sequences that have V and J called. A part of the clones is gone; compared with another copy, unresolved V genes explain less than half, and the rest is unexplained. The sample table contains a few hundred thousand clones; only one count was recorded for 86% of them. The ten largest make up more than 0.8% of the sample. Source material: PBMCs. The receptor source for this set is a young woman in good health and CMV-seronegative.

The chain couples TRBV10-3 to TRBJ2-2, with D perhaps matching TRBD2 (6 bases). V was shortened by 8 bases and J by 5 bases, with 12 bases between the two germline ends. The CDR3 spans 13 residues. Germline CDR1 is ENHRY and CDR2 is SYGVKD. This CDR3 reads CAIGGLGTGELFF. CDR3 DNA sequence: TGTGCCATCGGAGGGTTGGGAACCGGGGAGCTGTTTTTT.

V is TRBV29-1 and J is TRBJ2-3; 8 bases agree with TRBD2. V lost 4 bases, J lost 1 base, and 10 bases stayed unmatched. Germline loops: CDR1 SQVTM, CDR2 ANQGSEA. CDR3 length equals 16 residues. The CDR3 DNA sequence: TGCAGCGTTGGGGGTATGAGCGGGAGAGGCACAGATACGCAGTATTTT. This translates into CSVGGMSGRGTDTQYF.

Ten or more counts support this clone. The chain couples TRBV18 to TRBJ2-1; 7 bases agree with TRBD2. V lost 0 bases and J lost 6; bases outside the gene matches: 8. Per the germline V gene, CDR1 is KGHSH and CDR2 is LQKENI. This CDR3 has 16 residues. The CDR3 spells CASSPPPGGEINEQFF. The CDR3 DNA follows: TGTGCCAGCTCACCACCACCGGGAGGTGAAATCAATGAGCAGTTCTTC. Full variable domain (remainder filled in from reference TRBV18 and TRBJ2-1): NAGVMQNPRHLVRRRGQEARLRCSPMKGHSHVYWYRQLPEEGLKFMVYLQKENIIDESGMPKERFSAEFPKEGPSILRIQQVVRGDSAAYFCASSPPPGGEINEQFFGPGTRLTVL.

The chain has TRBV20-1 and TRBJ1-2; D remains ambiguous. Trimming left V 6 bases short and J 2 bases short, with 4 bases between. The germline gives CDR1 DFQATT, CDR2 SNEGSKA (reference sequence). CDR3 length equals 10 residues. The DNA for the CDR3 is TGCAGTGCCCGGAACTATGGCTACACCTTC. This translates into CSARNYGYTF.

V gene TRBV18 combines with J gene TRBJ1-1; possible D gene TRBD1, 5 bases. Trimming shortened V by 3 bases and J by 0 bases, and 11 bases separated the two germline ends. The CDR3 has 15 amino acids. Germline values: CDR1 KGHSH, CDR2 LQKENI. CDR3 amino acids: CASSPTVGMNTEAFF. As DNA, the CDR3 is TGTGCCAGCTCACCGACAGTCGGCATGAACACTGAAGCTTTCTTT.

This chain links TRBV19 with TRBJ2-1; D perhaps matches TRBD2 (5 bases). V was trimmed by 4 bases and J by 12 bases, leaving 16 bases between them. CDR1 and CDR2 from the germline V gene are LNHDA and SQIVND (reference sequence). This CDR3 is 13 amino acids long. The CDR3 protein is CASSRGSANTQFF. The CDR3, as DNA: TGTGCCAGTAGTAGGGGTAGCGCGAATACGCAGTTCTTC.

The chain links TRBV11-2 to TRBJ2-6; 7 nucleotides agree with TRBD2. Trimming at V came to 5 bases and at J to 2 bases, leaving 9 bases not matched to a gene. This CDR3 comprises 17 residues. Germline CDR1 reads SGHAT; CDR2 reads FQNNGV. The CDR3 DNA sequence: TGTGCCAGCAGCCCGGGGGGTAGGTTAGCTGGGGCCAACGTCCTGACTTTC. It yields the protein CASSPGGRLAGANVLTF. The variable domain in full, with the rest retrieved from reference TRBV11-2 and TRBJ2-6, is EAGVAQSPRYKIIEKRQSVAFWCNPISGHATLYWYQQILGQGPKLLIQFQNNGVVDDSQLPKDRFSAERLKGVDSTLKIQPAKLEDSAVYLCASSPGGRLAGANVLTFGAGSRLTVL.

This clone was counted a single time. V is TRBV7-2 and J is TRBJ2-1, with TRBD2 matching over 12 bases. In germline, CDR1 is SGHTA, CDR2 FQGNSA. This CDR3 region has 16 residues. The J segment lost 8 bases and the V segment lost 5 bases, leaving 10 bases of the junction unmatched. The DNA for the CDR3 is TGTGCCAGCAGCCCCAGACTAGCGGGAGAGGTCCATGAGCAGTTCTTC. Its translation is CASSPRLAGEVHEQFF.

The CDR3 DNA reads as TGCGCCAGCAGTCTAATCGGGGGAGCGAACACCGGGGAGCTGTTTTTT. The encoded protein is CASSLIGGANTGELFF. The chain employs TRBV4-1 and TRBJ2-2; maybe TRBD2 (6 bases). V lost 6 bases to trimming and J lost 0 bases, with 14 bases between them. This CDR3 has 16 residues. CDR1 MGHRA and CDR2 YSYEKL come from the germline V gene.

The rearrangement uses TRBV28 and TRBJ1-4; D remains ambiguous. V gave up 7 bases and J gave up 4 bases, with 13 bases separating them. The CDR3 consists of 14 residues. Germline lookup yields CDR1 MDHEN and CDR2 SYDVKM. The CDR3 sequence: CASTPGGNNEKLFF. DNA for the CDR3: TGTGCCAGCACCCCGGGAGGGAATAATGAAAAACTGTTTTTT.

The V and J genes are TRBV28 and TRBJ2-1, with 10 bases matching TRBD2. There are 15 residues in the CDR3. The V segment lost 4 bases and the J segment 8 bases; nucleotides outside the gene matches: 8. Germline V gene lookup returns CDR1 MDHEN and CDR2 SYDVKM. The CDR3 DNA follows: TGTGCCAGCAGTTCTAGCGGGAGAGGGGCGGATGAGCAGTTCTTC. This gives the protein CASSSSGRGADEQFF.

The chain couples TRBV9 to TRBJ2-2; 10 positions agree with TRBD1. The V gene's germline CDR1 is SGDLS and CDR2 YYNGEE. After removal of 7 bases from V and 0 bases from J, the junction contained 0 bases not matched to a gene. The CDR3 runs 14 residues. The CDR3 spells CASGQGANTGELFF. CDR3 in DNA: TGTGCCAGCGGACAGGGGGCGAACACCGGGGAGCTGTTTTTT.

This clone was picked up one time. The same CDR3 is also encoded by other DNA sequences in this sample. This chain joins TRBV28 and TRBJ1-2; D is ambiguous. This CDR3 is 12 amino acids long. Germline lookup yields CDR1 MDHEN and CDR2 SYDVKM. V was pared by 3 bases and J by 5 bases, with 7 bases between. The CDR3 nucleotides are TGTGCCAGCAGTTTCGCGGGGTATGGCTACACCTTC. This translates into CASSFAGYGYTF.